One T cell receptor (beta chain) is described in this entry. Its antigen remains unknown. The sample originates from a study of OX40 agonist ivuxolimab in advanced cancers. Across the whole study: Males comprised approximately 81% of the group, whose mean age was about 60 years (range roughly 23 to 90). Study-wide findings and caveats: Partial responders at 0.1-3.0 mg/kg had among the lowest clonal expansion. Undetermined was the antigen specificity of the expanded peripheral T cells.

TCRdb's copy holds only in-frame clones and misses some; the assay was immunoSEQ multiplex PCR. The data contain about 79,000 clones, roughly 94% of them singletons. Patients with a history of autoimmune disease or on systemic immunosuppression were excluded. The germline gives CDR1 WNHNN, CDR2 SYGVQD (reference sequence). V dropped 4 bases and J dropped 5 bases, with 9 bases sitting between them. This CDR3 has 12 amino acids. The sequencing used CD4+ or CD8+ T cells sorted from blood, collected in a trial of the OX40 agonist ivuxolimab. The receptor's source is an adult with an advanced solid tumor such as melanoma, head and neck, liver or kidney cancer. This chain joins TRBV10-1 and TRBJ2-7; either TRBD1 or TRBD2 may supply D (5 bases each). CDR3 residues: CASSGLGDEQYF. CDR3 nucleotides: TGCGCCAGCAGTGGCCTGGGGGACGAGCAGTACTTC.